These 17 T cell receptor beta chains came from one sample sequenced in a study of long-term antiretroviral therapy in people with HIV. Run at survey level, the immunoSEQ assay was version v3.0. Libraries were prepared by immunoSEQ multiplex PCR; TCRdb keeps only in-frame clonotypes and omits some of them. The repertoire has about 36,000 clones, almost 85% of them found once; the top ten carry roughly 6.1%. Sample: unsorted PBMCs, taken 0.6 years after starting antiretroviral therapy. All receptors come from a young man with HIV.

The chain carries TRBV7-2 and TRBJ2-2; TRBD2 might be the D (6 bases). Germline CDR1 and CDR2: SGHTA and FQGNSA. The CDR3 has 15 amino acids. Trimming stripped 7 bases from V and 4 bases from J, with 16 bases between. CDR3 protein: CASTLRRGSTGELFF. CDR3 nucleotide sequence: TGTGCCAGCACTCTTAGGAGGGGTAGCACCGGGGAGCTGTTTTTT.

This chain links TRBV6-6 with TRBJ1-1; TRBD1 agrees at 11 bases. The CDR3 sequence is 15 residues long. The V gene end was trimmed by 1 base and the J gene end by 4 bases; junction bases not matched to a gene: 2. Germline assignment: CDR1 MNHNY and CDR2 SVGAGI (reference sequence). CDR3 sequence: CASSYLGQGGTEAFF. CDR3 coding DNA: TGTGCCAGCAGTTACTTGGGACAGGGGGGCACTGAAGCTTTCTTT.

This chain joins TRBV4-1 and TRBJ2-3, with TRBD1 matching 9 bases. With 4 bases clipped from V and 0 bases from J, the junction kept 5 bases outside the gene matches. Germline CDR1 reads MGHRA; CDR2 reads YSYEKL. The CDR3 is 16 amino acids. The CDR3 DNA follows: TGCGCCAGCAGCCGGATCGGACAGGGGAGCACAGATACGCAGTATTTT. Translation: CASSRIGQGSTDTQYF.

The gene calls are TRBV20-1 and TRBJ2-7; D gene ambiguous. The V gene lost 5 bases and the J gene lost 5 bases, with 10 bases spanning the gap. The length of the CDR3 is 11 residues. Germline-derived CDR1 and CDR2 are DFQATT and SNEGSKA (reference sequence). The CDR3 here is CSAGPRHEQYF. DNA for the CDR3: TGCAGTGCTGGGCCGAGGCACGAGCAGTACTTC.

This chain links TRBV19 with TRBJ1-2, with D hard to call. V was trimmed by 6 bases and J by 8 bases, leaving 16 bases between them. CDR3 size: 13 residues. CDR1 and CDR2 from the germline V gene are LNHDA and SQIVND (reference sequence). The CDR3: CASRWQDREGYTF. CDR3 nucleotides: TGTGCCAGTAGGTGGCAGGACCGAGAGGGCTACACCTTC.

J is TRBJ2-5 and V is TRBV11-2; 10 bases are a match to TRBD1. In germline, CDR1 is SGHAT, CDR2 FQNNGV. The CDR3 loop spans 16 amino acids. Trimming cost V 4 bases and J 2 bases; bases outside gene matches: 7. CDR3 region: CASSSTGGRGQETQYF. In DNA, the CDR3 is TGTGCCAGCAGCTCGACAGGGGGCCGGGGACAAGAGACCCAGTACTTC.

V gene TRBV10-3 combines with J gene TRBJ2-7; 9 positions agree with TRBD1. After removal of 10 bases from V and 2 bases from J, the junction contained 3 bases not matched to a gene. CDR1 is ENHRY, CDR2 SYGVKD, per germline. The CDR3 sequence is 12 residues long. CDR3 region: CATGTGPYEQYF. Written as DNA, the CDR3 is TGTGCCACCGGGACAGGGCCCTACGAGCAGTACTTC.

This sequence joins TRBV11-2 and TRBJ2-3; possible D gene TRBD2, 5 bases. V dropped 5 bases and J dropped 6 bases, with 18 bases sitting between them. Germline V gives CDR1 SGHAT, CDR2 FQNNGV. The CDR3 contains 15 residues. CDR3 amino acids: CASSTQIIASDTQYF. CDR3 sequence (DNA): TGTGCCAGCAGCACCCAGATCATAGCGAGCGATACGCAGTATTTT.

This clone was recorded a few times. The chain uses TRBV6-6 and TRBJ1-5; the match to TRBD1 covers 7 bases. The CDR3 length is 13 residues. V was clipped by 7 bases and J by 3 bases; unmatched bases: 3. The germline CDR1 and CDR2 sequences are MNHNY and SVGAGI (reference sequence). In DNA form, the CDR3 reads TGTGCCAGCACGGACAGGATCAATCAGCCCCAGCATTTT. Protein product: CASTDRINQPQHF.

This clone was detected only a few times. This rearrangement joins TRBV28 to TRBJ1-5; perhaps TRBD1 as D (6 bases). Germline CDR1 and CDR2: MDHEN and SYDVKM. This CDR3 is built from 16 residues. V dropped 7 bases and J dropped 0 bases, with 16 bases sitting between them. Here the CDR3 DNA reads TGTGCCAGCACTACCACCCAGGGGTATAGCAATCAGCCCCAGCATTTT. Protein product: CASTTTQGYSNQPQHF.

This clone has only one observation. The chain is built from TRBV10-3 and TRBJ2-7; 7 nucleotides match TRBD1. Losses at the gene ends were 8 bases for V and 4 bases for J; bases not matched to a gene: 8. This CDR3 region has 13 residues. Germline V gene sequence: CDR1 ENHRY, CDR2 SYGVKD. The CDR3 loop reads CAIGKGAFYEQYF. DNA of the CDR3: TGTGCCATCGGGAAGGGGGCTTTTTACGAGCAGTACTTC.

The chain couples TRBV6-1 to TRBJ2-7; tentative D call: TRBD2 (6 bases). Germline V gene lookup returns CDR1 MNHNS and CDR2 SASEGT. Trimming removed 7 bases at V and 4 bases at J, with 20 bases between. The CDR3 spans 15 residues. CDR3 loop: CASNPPGREGYEQYF. The CDR3 nucleotides read TGTGCCAGCAATCCCCCGGGGCGGGAAGGATACGAGCAGTACTTC.

The V call is TRBV5-1, the J call TRBJ2-2; maybe TRBD2 (5 bases). CDR1 and CDR2 from the germline V gene are SGHRS and YFSETQ. The CDR3 extends over 15 amino acids. V lost 1 base and J lost 3, with 10 bases in between. CDR3 DNA: TGCGCCAGCAGCTTGATGGTGGGAGACACCGGGGAGCTGTTTTTT. It yields the protein CASSLMVGDTGELFF. Using reference TRBV5-1 and TRBJ2-2 for the parts outside the CDR3, the full variable domain is KAGVTQTPRYLIKTRGQQVTLSCSPISGHRSVSWYQQTPGQGLQFLFEYFSETQRNKGNFPGRFSGRQFSNSRSEMNVSTLELGDSALYLCASSLMVGDTGELFFGEGSRLTVL.

CDR3 residues: CASSPGLAGEQYF. In nucleotides, the CDR3 is TGTGCCAGCTCACCCGGGCTAGCGGGCGAGCAGTACTTC. This sequence joins TRBV18 and TRBJ2-7; 8 nucleotides align to TRBD2. CDR1 is KGHSH and CDR2 is LQKENI in the germline V gene. The CDR3 covers 13 residues. V lost 3 bases to trimming and J lost 6 bases; unmatched junction nucleotides: 4.

The chain is built from TRBV6-6 and TRBJ2-1, with 12 positions matching TRBD2. J lost 7 bases, V lost 5 bases, and 3 bases had no gene match. Germline V gene data show CDR1 as MNHNY and CDR2 as SVGAGI (reference sequence). CDR3 length equals 14 residues. The CDR3 DNA follows: TGTGCCAGCAGTCATCTAGCGGGGGGGAATGAGCAGTTCTTC. Amino acid sequence: CASSHLAGGNEQFF.

The chain has TRBV28 and TRBJ1-1; no firm D call. This CDR3 has 12 residues. CDR1 is MDHEN, CDR2 SYDVKM, per germline. The V end lost 3 bases, the J end lost 3 bases, and 5 bases lay between the germline ends. This CDR3 is CASSFRDTEAFF. CDR3 sequence (DNA): TGTGCCAGCAGTTTTAGGGACACTGAAGCTTTCTTT.

This chain links TRBV5-5 with TRBJ2-1; D possibly matches TRBD1 or TRBD2 (5 bases each). The CDR3 length is 18 residues. Germline V gene data show CDR1 as SGHKS and CDR2 as YYEKEE (reference sequence). V was shortened by 4 bases and J by 0 bases, with 20 bases between the two germline ends. Here the CDR3 reads CASSIAGTQSISYNEQFF. The CDR3 DNA follows: TGTGCCAGCAGCATCGCCGGGACCCAATCCATCTCCTACAATGAGCAGTTCTTC.